These T cell receptor beta chains were read from a single sample in a study of vaccination and CD4 T cells after COVID-19. TCRdb processed the PCR reads anew with MiXCR; each CDR3 protein has one entry. This sample carries 9,500 to 15,000 distinct CDR3 sequences, 48% of them seen once, and the ten largest clones take approximately 14%. These receptors lack a known antigen. The sequencing sample was made of CD4+ T cells from blood, cultured in vitro. The receptors derive from a human donor who had recovered from COVID-19. CDR3s include the opening cysteine and the closing phenylalanine or tryptophan. The D gene is left open where the match is weak.

>TRBV7-9|TRBD1|TRBJ1-2
CASSLLTGEAYGYTF
>TRBV2|.|TRBJ2-1
CASRLLRGALYNEQFF
>TRBV12-3/TRBV12-4|.|TRBJ1-3
CASAAGGFGNTIYF
>TRBV6-1|.|TRBJ1-5
CASSEAGGRDQPQHF
>TRBV7-9|TRBD1|TRBJ1-2
CASSRLDREGYGYTF
>TRBV19|TRBD1|TRBJ2-7
CASSAPGQSFYEQYF
>TRBV7-2|.|TRBJ1-5
CASSRFNQPQHF
>TRBV28|.|TRBJ1-1
CASSWRGTAEAFF
>TRBV20-1|.|TRBJ1-1
CSASPAGMNTEAFF
>TRBV7-6|TRBD1|TRBJ2-7
CASSPTTGQTGEQYF
>TRBV7-2|.|TRBJ1-2
CASSLARSGQGSFGYTF
>TRBV7-2|.|TRBJ2-2
CASTLHRVNTGELFF
>TRBV19|.|TRBJ2-5
CASRGTVQETQYF
>TRBV2|TRBD1|TRBJ1-2
CASSDEGAGIYGYTF
>TRBV6-2/TRBV6-3|.|TRBJ1-1
CASRGYREGTEAFF
>TRBV27|.|TRBJ1-5
CASKADYSNQPQHF
>TRBV6-2/TRBV6-3|TRBD2|TRBJ2-7
CASRNAAGAEQYF
>TRBV6-5|.|TRBJ1-5
CASSSYSNQPQHF
>TRBV20-1|.|TRBJ2-5
CSAPRGRTDKETQYF
>TRBV20-1|TRBD2|TRBJ2-3
CSARGGGLAGYTDTQYF
>TRBV30|TRBD2|TRBJ2-3
CAWSVRGGPYTQYF
>TRBV27|.|TRBJ2-7
CASSRPGAPYEQYF
>TRBV7-2|.|TRBJ1-3
CASSSSRGNTIYF
>TRBV5-1|.|TRBJ1-1
CASSLEAGEAFF
>TRBV27|TRBD2|TRBJ2-2
CASSLWRGAIGELFF
>TRBV20-1|TRBD1|TRBJ1-4
CSPLTGGNEKLFF
>TRBV27|TRBD1|TRBJ1-4
CASSLLGQGEEKLFF
>TRBV27|.|TRBJ1-1
CASSPTTVMNTEAFF
>TRBV6-2/TRBV6-3|.|TRBJ1-1
CASSGRTVETEAFF
>TRBV12-3/TRBV12-4|TRBD1|TRBJ1-2
CASSLRTGVTKAYGYTF
>TRBV15|.|TRBJ1-1
CATSRPAGMNTEAFF
>TRBV27|.|TRBJ1-5
CASRISGSNQPQHF
>TRBV15|.|TRBJ2-7
CATSRKKTPDYEQYF
>TRBV7-2|.|TRBJ1-2
CASSGRTAGYGYTF
>TRBV20-1|TRBD1|TRBJ2-2
CSAKPGGPNTGELFF
>TRBV7-2|.|TRBJ1-1
CASSLVGGDTEAFF
>TRBV15|.|TRBJ2-7
CAVSRGIIYEQYF
>TRBV10-3|.|TRBJ2-1
CAISERPRNEQFF
>TRBV18|TRBD2|TRBJ2-3
CASSPRQGGGALDTQYF
>TRBV4-1|.|TRBJ1-2
CASSLRDTANYGYTF
>TRBV20-1|.|TRBJ2-3
CSAEDGKGADTQYF
>TRBV7-6|.|TRBJ2-4
CASSLAGFGNIQYF
>TRBV10-3|TRBD1|TRBJ2-7
CAGGQGGGSYEQYF
>TRBV7-9|.|TRBJ2-2
CASSLEGPTESTGELFF
>TRBV18|TRBD1|TRBJ1-2
CASSPMDRHYGYTF
>TRBV7-2|.|TRBJ2-5
CASSLTGTAQETQYF
>TRBV6-2/TRBV6-3|.|TRBJ2-3
CASSRPTDTQYF
>TRBV29-1|.|TRBJ1-4
CSVETTEKLFF
>TRBV6-5|.|TRBJ2-7
CASSYNFEQYF
>TRBV10-3|.|TRBJ1-5
CAISESMYQPQHF
>TRBV7-2|.|TRBJ2-2
CASSLGQESTGELFF
>TRBV30|.|TRBJ2-5
CAWRPSIQAYQETQCF
>TRBV7-2|.|TRBJ1-2
CVSSFRDSAGTF
>TRBV7-9|.|TRBJ2-5
CASSLVQETQYF
>TRBV6-1|.|TRBJ1-5
CASRAGVNQPQHF
>TRBV12-5|.|TRBJ1-5
CASGPPGERNQPQHF
>TRBV18|.|TRBJ2-3
CASSLRLPTDTQYF
>TRBV7-2|TRBD2|TRBJ2-2
CASTLLAGGRGGELFF
>TRBV5-6|.|TRBJ2-5
CASSLDVSETQYF
>TRBV7-9|.|TRBJ2-7
CASSLLDEQYF